A single sample is the source of the 20 T cell receptor beta chains below, sequenced in a study of T cells in Graves' hyperthyroidism and ophthalmopathy. Template material for amplifying TCR beta CDR3 regions consisted of RNA transcripts. A first-round RT-PCR of the TCR CDR3 used the HTBI primer set. One entry per CDR3 protein results from TCRdb running MiXCR on the multiplex PCR reads. The repertoire holds some 440,000 distinct CDR3 sequences, with 15% to 17% as singletons. Material: blood. The receptors originated from a woman in her late teens or twenties with Graves' hyperthyroidism.

This chain connects TRBV6-1 to TRBJ1-1; TRBD1 agrees at 7 bases. V shed 5 bases and J 0 bases; nucleotides not matched to a gene: 6. Germline values: CDR1 MNHNS, CDR2 SASEGT. The CDR3 sequence is 15 residues long. The CDR3 bases are TGTGCCAGCAGTTCGACGACAGGGTTGAACACTGAAGCTTTCTTT. Protein product: CASSSTTGLNTEAFF.

This chain links TRBV12-3 or TRBV12-4 with TRBJ1-2, with D possibly being TRBD1 (6 bases). The CDR3 is 15 amino acids. Trimming shortened V by 1 base and J by 2 bases, and 11 bases separated the two germline ends. The CDR3 DNA follows: TGTGCCAGCAGTTTAGTAGGGGGGCTGAACTATGGCTACACCTTC. It translates to CASSLVGGLNYGYTF.

This clonotype has a count of ten or more. This sequence joins TRBV7-2 and TRBJ1-3; perhaps TRBD1 as D (5 bases). CDR3 size: 14 residues. Germline CDR1 and CDR2: SGHTA and FQGNSA. Trimming left V 6 bases short and J 9 bases short, with 18 bases between. The CDR3 nucleotides are TGTGCCAGCAGTCTAGGGGCAGGGTTGACCACCATATATTTT. Translation: CASSLGAGLTTIYF.

At least ten counts were recorded for this clonotype. The rearrangement uses TRBV3-1 and TRBJ2-4, with D possibly matching TRBD2 (5 bases). The V gene's germline CDR1 is LGHDT and CDR2 YNNKEL (reference sequence). The CDR3 runs to 15 residues. With 0 bases removed from V and 6 bases from J, the gap between germline ends came to 12 bases. DNA for the CDR3: TGTGCCAGCAGCCAAGATCTAGGGAGTGGAAACATTCAGTACTTC. Its protein product is CASSQDLGSGNIQYF.

In this sample, this clonotype turned up a few times. The DNA for the CDR3 is TGTGCCAGCAGCGTAGCAGCCCAAAACTACGAGCAGTACTTC. Translated, it gives CASSVAAQNYEQYF. The V call is TRBV9, the J call TRBJ2-7, with unresolved D. The CDR3 loop spans 14 amino acids. The V and J ends lost 0 bases and 3 bases respectively, with 10 bases between them. Germline lookup yields CDR1 SGDLS and CDR2 YYNGEE.

There are many counts of this clonotype. The V gene is TRBV28, the J gene TRBJ1-2, with 9 bases aligning to TRBD1. Germline V gives CDR1 MDHEN, CDR2 SYDVKM. Trimming took 5 bases from V and 6 from J; bases not matched to a gene: 13. The CDR3 spans 16 residues. For the CDR3, the DNA is TGTGCCAGCAGTCCCGCCGGGACAGGGATGGAAGATGGCTACACCTTC. Translating gives CASSPAGTGMEDGYTF.

A few counts support this clonotype. V and J are TRBV6-1 and TRBJ1-5, with D maybe TRBD1 (5 bases). CDR1 and CDR2 (germline): MNHNS, SASEGT. V lost 4 bases and J lost 6, with 19 bases in between. The CDR3 contains 16 residues. The CDR3 DNA is TGTGCCAGCAGTGCAGGCCTGTCGGGGCGGGGTCAGCCCCAGCATTTT. As protein: CASSAGLSGRGQPQHF.

This clonotype was seen many times. The rearrangement joins TRBV3-1 to TRBJ1-1; D not certain. From germline, CDR1 is LGHDT and CDR2 YNNKEL (reference sequence). With 1 base removed from V and 4 bases from J, the gap between germline ends came to 10 bases. This CDR3 has 14 residues. In DNA, the CDR3 is TGTGCCAGCAGCCAAGGTTCGTCAGTCACTGAAGCTTTCTTT. Translating gives CASSQGSSVTEAFF.

This clonotype was counted at least ten times. This sequence joins TRBV20-1 and TRBJ2-7, with 10 bases lining up with TRBD1. This CDR3 has 15 amino acids. The junction had 5 bases not matched to a gene; V was cut back by 0 bases and J by 3 bases. CDR1 and CDR2 from the germline V gene are DFQATT and SNEGSKA (reference sequence). Here the CDR3 DNA reads TGCAGTGCTAGAGAGGGACAGGGGTACTACTACGAGCAGTACTTC. This gives the protein CSAREGQGYYYEQYF.

The rearrangement uses TRBV20-1 and TRBJ1-3; D is uncertain. CDR3 length: 15 amino acids. Trimming shortened V by 0 bases and J by 0 bases, and 9 bases separated the two germline ends. Per germline, CDR1 DFQATT and CDR2 SNEGSKA (reference sequence). Here the CDR3 DNA reads TGCAGTGCTAGAGATATGAGGACCTCTGGAAACACCATATATTTT. Its protein product is CSARDMRTSGNTIYF.

This clonotype was seen more than once but under ten times. This chain links TRBV19 with TRBJ1-2; 8 nucleotides line up with TRBD1. The CDR3 has 13 residues. J was trimmed by 8 bases and V by 4 bases; bases with no gene match: 6. Germline lookup yields CDR1 LNHDA and CDR2 SQIVND (reference sequence). The CDR3 reads CASSTRTGNGYTF. The CDR3 bases are TGTGCCAGTAGTACTCGGACAGGGAACGGCTACACCTTC.

This clonotype has at least ten counts. The chain uses TRBV11-2 and TRBJ2-7; 8 nucleotides match TRBD2. The CDR3 length is 15 residues. Per the germline V gene, CDR1 is SGHAT and CDR2 is FQNNGV. The trim removed 2 bases at V and 3 bases at J, leaving 6 bases unmatched. CDR3 DNA sequence: TGTGCCAGCAGCTTAACAAGCGGGAGTTACTACGAGCAGTACTTC. Translated: CASSLTSGSYYEQYF.

The chain is built from TRBV5-6 and TRBJ1-2; 7 nucleotides match TRBD1. Trimming cost V 0 bases and J 1 base; bases outside gene matches: 3. The germline V gene encodes CDR1 SGHDT and CDR2 YYEEEE. The CDR3 loop spans 15 amino acids. CDR3 nucleotide sequence: TGTGCCAGCAGCTTGGGTGGGACAGTTAACTATGGCTACACCTTC. Translating it yields CASSLGGTVNYGYTF.

This clonotype was detected ten times or more. The CDR3 DNA reads TGTGCCAGCAGTGAAAACAGGGTCAGCAATCAGCCCCAGCATTTT. This codes for CASSENRVSNQPQHF. The rearrangement links TRBV2 to TRBJ1-5; D may be TRBD1 (6 bases). This CDR3 has 15 amino acids. CDR1 is SNHLY and CDR2 is FYNNEI in the germline V gene. Trimming removed 2 bases at V and 1 base at J, with 9 bases between.

This clonotype was seen at least ten times. V is TRBV2 and J is TRBJ1-2; D may be TRBD1 (6 bases). Deletions cut 6 bases from V and 4 bases from J, with 12 bases between. The CDR3 spans 13 residues. The V gene's germline CDR1 is SNHLY and CDR2 FYNNEI. This CDR3 reads CASRRGYFYGYTF. Written as DNA, the CDR3 is TGTGCCAGCAGGAGGGGGTATTTCTATGGCTACACCTTC.

This clonotype occurred many times. This chain uses TRBV20-1 with TRBJ2-7; the match to TRBD2 covers 12 bases. This CDR3 is 14 amino acids long. The V gene's germline CDR1 is DFQATT and CDR2 SNEGSKA (reference sequence). V lost 6 bases to trimming and J lost 3 bases; unmatched junction nucleotides: 6. DNA of the CDR3: TGCAGTGCCCTACTAGCGGGGGGCCGCTACGAGCAGTACTTC. Protein: CSALLAGGRYEQYF.

This clonotype showed up many times. V gene TRBV18 combines with J gene TRBJ2-5; D may be TRBD1 (6 bases). This CDR3 has 16 residues. Trimming stripped 3 bases from V and 5 bases from J, with 19 bases between. The V gene's germline CDR1 is KGHSH and CDR2 LQKENI. CDR3 residues: CASSPVRSRGGETQYF. In DNA, the CDR3 is TGTGCCAGCTCACCTGTGAGGAGCAGGGGCGGCGAGACCCAGTACTTC.

This clonotype showed up many times. The chain combines TRBV10-3 with TRBJ2-1; a weak D match, TRBD1 (6 bases). V dropped 3 bases and J dropped 7 bases, with 16 bases sitting between them. The CDR3 loop spans 15 amino acids. In germline, CDR1 is ENHRY, CDR2 SYGVKD. The CDR3 here is CAISDTGLKLNEQFF. DNA of the CDR3: TGTGCCATCAGTGACACAGGGTTAAAATTGAATGAGCAGTTCTTC.

This clonotype was observed many times. V gene TRBV28 combines with J gene TRBJ2-5; TRBD2 aligns across 7 bases. Unmatched junction bases numbered 15, after V lost 1 base and J lost 7 bases. Germline V CDR1 and CDR2: MDHEN, SYDVKM. This CDR3 comprises 17 residues. The CDR3 protein is CASSLSLGGRGSGTQYF. The CDR3 DNA is TGTGCCAGCAGTTTATCCCTCGGGGGTCGCGGGAGTGGGACCCAGTACTTC.

The chain joins TRBV29-1 to TRBJ1-1; no definite D call. CDR3 length: 11 amino acids. Germline loops: CDR1 SQVTM, CDR2 ANQGSEA. Trimming stripped 4 bases from V and 6 bases from J, with 9 bases between. The CDR3 reads CSVVEGAEAFF. DNA of the CDR3: TGCAGCGTTGTGGAGGGAGCTGAAGCTTTCTTT.